This T cell receptor beta chain was found in a study of T cell clonotyping in hematopoietic cell transplantation (dated by TCRdb to the early 2020s). About the full investigation: Recipient blood was collected about 28 days before transplant and at days 30, 100 and 180 after transplant. Patients were recruited between 2015 and 2017 and followed until late 2020 or death. The study collected roughly 150 blood samples from approximately 32 consecutive transplant recipients and their related donors.

The immunoSEQ assay, a bias-controlled multiplex PCR using V- and J-specific primers, was used to amplify TCR beta CDR3 regions from genomic DNA. In a second PCR step, a proprietary barcode and Illumina adapter sequences were attached to the CDR3 amplicons. CDR3 libraries were sequenced on an Illumina MiSeq instrument. The study's processing was this. immunoSEQ Analyzer 3.0 was used for export and quality control, with R Bioconductor and Immunarch used for downstream analyses. Repertoire metrics were calculated using only productive rearrangements within the normalized downsampled data set. In the normalized cohort, clonotypes with more than 5 templates were defined as pathologically expanded. The Inverse Simpson Index was used to measure repertoire diversity. To capture all clonotypes, the CMV-specificity analyses were run on the non-normalized data set. TCRdb holds this immuneACCESS table with in-frame rearrangements only. Some clones are missing; in checked studies, unresolved V genes explain under half, and the rest has no known cause. The V and J calls and clone size were taken over from that table, and D and trimming were inferred from the DNA. The sample data list some 13,000 clones, and about 60% of these were observed just once. Clones ranked in the top ten supply more than 9% of the sample.

The germline V gene (reference sequence) supplies CDR1 MNHEY and CDR2 SMNVEV. V lost 3 bases and J lost 4 bases, and the count of bases not matched to a germline gene is 4. The CDR3 runs 14 residues from the cysteine to the phenylalanine. Only the CDR3 region is kept as DNA, spanning 42 bases read in frame from base 1. Nuclei Lysis Solution was used to extract genomic DNA from fresh or cryopreserved unfractionated peripheral blood mononuclear cells. This clone was picked up a small number of times. Its antigen remains undetermined. The input lacks base qualities; no much larger clone sits a single base away. The investigation overall reported the following: Donor and pretransplant recipient Inverse Simpson Index values predicted broader posttransplant TCR repertoire diversity. After transplant, TCR diversity in recipients dropped, and pathologically expanded clonotypes increased progressively from day 30 to day 180. The sample size was limited, and because cells were not sorted, the contributions of CD4 and CD8 repertoires could not be separated. Just a small fraction of recipient repertoires overlapped with donor repertoires, and more than 97% appeared de novo at the given depth.

The chain employs TRBV27 and TRBJ2-7, with TRBD2 matching 9 junction bases. Sequenced: PBMCs. This receptor was identified in a human donor who either received an allogeneic hematopoietic cell transplant for a myeloid malignancy or was a related donor (not recorded which). Some clones in this sample may be carry-over from other donors' samples. The nucleotide sequence is given as TGTGCCAGCAGTTTCGCGGGAGGGCCGTACGAGCAGTACTTC. Translation gives CASSFAGGPYEQYF.